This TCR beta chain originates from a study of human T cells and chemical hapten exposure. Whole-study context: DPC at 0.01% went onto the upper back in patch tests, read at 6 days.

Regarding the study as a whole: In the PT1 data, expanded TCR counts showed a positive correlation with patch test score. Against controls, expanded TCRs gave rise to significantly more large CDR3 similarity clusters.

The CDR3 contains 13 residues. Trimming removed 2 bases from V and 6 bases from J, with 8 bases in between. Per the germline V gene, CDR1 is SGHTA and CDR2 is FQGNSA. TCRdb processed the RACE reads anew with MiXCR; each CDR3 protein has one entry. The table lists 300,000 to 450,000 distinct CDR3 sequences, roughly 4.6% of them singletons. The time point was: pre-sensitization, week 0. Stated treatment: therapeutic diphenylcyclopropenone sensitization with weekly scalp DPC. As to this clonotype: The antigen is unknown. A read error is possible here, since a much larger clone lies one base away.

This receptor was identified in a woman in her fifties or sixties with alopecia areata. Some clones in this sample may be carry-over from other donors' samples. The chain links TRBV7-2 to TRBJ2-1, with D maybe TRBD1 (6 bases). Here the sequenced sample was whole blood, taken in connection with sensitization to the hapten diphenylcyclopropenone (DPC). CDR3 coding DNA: TGTGCCAGCAGCTTAACAGGGACCAATGAGCAGTTCTTC. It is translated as CASSLTGTNEQFF.